What follows describes a single TCR beta chain. The sample belongs to a study of blood T cell repertoires in COVID-19. Here immunoSEQ multiplex PCR was the method, and the copy in TCRdb shows in-frame clones only, minus some. The data show 70,000 to 90,000 clones, around 78% seen once. This sequence originates from a human donor in a cohort sampled during active COVID-19. Input material: peripheral blood.

The CDR3 sequence is CASSTTGGTEAFF. The CDR3 bases are TGCGCCAGCAGTACGACAGGGGGCACTGAAGCTTTCTTT. V and J are TRBV10-1 and TRBJ1-1; 9 positions match TRBD1. With V trimmed by 5 bases and J by 4 bases, 2 bases remained unmatched. CDR1 and CDR2 (germline): WNHNN, SYGVQD (reference sequence). The CDR3 length is 13 residues.